This passage covers 5 T cell receptor beta chains from one sample sequenced in a study of spatial heterogeneity in lung cancer. TCRdb re-called the 5' RACE reads with MiXCR, one entry per CDR3 protein. Here the sample spans tens of thousands of distinct CDR3 sequences, less than 5.5% being singletons. Time point denoted: sample taken at primary tumor resection. The study sequenced unsorted whole RNA from tumor, nontumor lung or frozen PBMC. This material consisted of PBMCs, taken at surgery. Every receptor here comes from a female donor with early-stage non-small cell lung cancer.

This clonotype was observed at least ten times. The chain joins TRBV11-2 to TRBJ2-3; D ambiguous. Germline CDR1 SGHAT, CDR2 FQNNGV. The CDR3 is 13 residues long. Between the trimmed V and J ends, which lost 5 bases and 8 bases, there was a span of 14 bases. The CDR3 reads CASSPSRRGTQYF. CDR3 nucleotide sequence: TGTGCCAGCAGCCCTTCCCGAAGAGGTACGCAGTATTTT.

This clonotype was observed at least ten times. The rearrangement joins TRBV20-1 to TRBJ2-3; TRBD2 matches 9 bases. This CDR3 region has 12 residues. From germline, CDR1 is DFQATT and CDR2 SNEGSKA (reference sequence). V was pared by 8 bases and J by 4 bases, with 4 bases of the junction left unmatched. CDR3 sequence reads: CSSGGFADTQYF. For the CDR3, the DNA is TGCAGTAGCGGGGGGTTCGCAGATACGCAGTATTTT.

Ten or more counts support this clonotype. The CDR3 DNA sequence: TGTGCCAGCAGCGTAGGTTGGTACCGAGGGAGCTACACCTTC. This encodes CASSVGWYRGSYTF. This sequence joins TRBV9 and TRBJ1-2; D ambiguous. V shed 0 bases and J shed 9 bases, with 15 bases lying between them. Germline-derived CDR1 and CDR2 are SGDLS and YYNGEE. This CDR3 is built from 14 residues.

This clonotype was recorded at least ten times. The V call is TRBV5-5, the J call TRBJ1-2; D not certain. This CDR3 has 13 residues. The V gene lost 2 bases and the J gene lost 4 bases, with 9 bases spanning the gap. Germline CDR1 reads SGHKS; CDR2 reads YYEKEE (reference sequence). In nucleotides, the CDR3 is TGTGCCAGCAGCTTTTCTGAGGCCTATGGCTACACCTTC. It encodes CASSFSEAYGYTF.

The gene calls are TRBV19 and TRBJ2-1; D is possibly TRBD1 (6 bases). The ends were cut back, 4 bases at V and 6 bases at J, with 16 bases in the middle. Germline V gene sequence: CDR1 LNHDA, CDR2 SQIVND (reference sequence). There are 15 residues in the CDR3. DNA of the CDR3: TGTGCCAGTAGTAACCGGGACAAATCGGGCAATGAGCAGTTCTTC. Protein: CASSNRDKSGNEQFF.